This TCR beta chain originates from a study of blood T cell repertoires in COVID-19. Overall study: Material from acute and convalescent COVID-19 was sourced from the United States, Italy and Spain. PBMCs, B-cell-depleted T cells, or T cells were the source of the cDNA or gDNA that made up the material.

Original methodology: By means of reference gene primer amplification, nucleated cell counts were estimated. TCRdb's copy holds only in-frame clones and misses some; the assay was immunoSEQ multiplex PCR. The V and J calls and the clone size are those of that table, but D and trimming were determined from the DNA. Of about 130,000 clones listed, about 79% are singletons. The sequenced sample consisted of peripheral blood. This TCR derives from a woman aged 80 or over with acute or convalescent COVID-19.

CDR3 sequence reads: CASSQAGGSGGELFF. The CDR3, as DNA: TGTGCCAGCAGCCAAGCGGGGGGGTCTGGCGGGGAGCTGTTTTTT. V gene TRBV6-5 combines with J gene TRBJ2-2; TRBD2 agrees at 10 bases. The germline gives CDR1 MNHEY, CDR2 SVGAGI. CDR3 size: 15 residues. V lost 6 bases and J lost 7; bases outside the gene matches: 8.